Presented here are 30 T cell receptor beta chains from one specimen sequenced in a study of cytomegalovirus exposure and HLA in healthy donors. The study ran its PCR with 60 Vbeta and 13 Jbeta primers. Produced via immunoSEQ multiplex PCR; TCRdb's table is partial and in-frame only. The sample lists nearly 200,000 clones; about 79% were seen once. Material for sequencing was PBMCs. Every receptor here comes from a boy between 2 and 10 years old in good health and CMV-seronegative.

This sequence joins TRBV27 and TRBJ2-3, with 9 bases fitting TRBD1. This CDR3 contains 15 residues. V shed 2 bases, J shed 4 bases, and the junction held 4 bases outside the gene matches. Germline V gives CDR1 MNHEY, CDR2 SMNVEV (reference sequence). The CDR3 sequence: CASSLQGQGPDTQYF. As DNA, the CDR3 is TGTGCCAGCAGTTTACAGGGACAGGGACCAGATACGCAGTATTTT.

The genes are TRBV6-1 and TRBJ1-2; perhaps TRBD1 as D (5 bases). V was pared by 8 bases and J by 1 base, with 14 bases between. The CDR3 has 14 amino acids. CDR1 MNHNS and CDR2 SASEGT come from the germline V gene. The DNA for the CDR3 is TGTGCCAGCCAGGGAGGAGGGGATAACTATGGCTACACCTTC. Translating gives CASQGGGDNYGYTF.

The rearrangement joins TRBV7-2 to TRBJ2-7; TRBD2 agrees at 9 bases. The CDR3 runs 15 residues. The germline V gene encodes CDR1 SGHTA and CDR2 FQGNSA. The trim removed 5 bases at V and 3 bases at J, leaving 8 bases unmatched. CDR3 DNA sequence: TGTGCCAGCAGCCCCCTAGCGGGATCCTTCTACGAGCAGTACTTC. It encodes CASSPLAGSFYEQYF.

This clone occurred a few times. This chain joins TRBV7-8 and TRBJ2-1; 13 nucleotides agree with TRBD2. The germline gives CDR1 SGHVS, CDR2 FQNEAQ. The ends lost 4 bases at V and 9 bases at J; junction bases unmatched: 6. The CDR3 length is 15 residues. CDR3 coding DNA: TGTGCCAGCAGCTCACTAGCGGGGGGGCGGGTTGAGCAGTTCTTC. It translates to CASSSLAGGRVEQFF. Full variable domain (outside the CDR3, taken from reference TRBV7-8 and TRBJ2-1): GAGVSQSPRYKVAKRGQDVALRCDPISGHVSLFWYQQALGQGPEFLTYFQNEAQLDKSGLPSDRFFAERPEGSVSTLKIQRTQQEDSAVYLCASSSLAGGRVEQFFGPGTRLTVL.

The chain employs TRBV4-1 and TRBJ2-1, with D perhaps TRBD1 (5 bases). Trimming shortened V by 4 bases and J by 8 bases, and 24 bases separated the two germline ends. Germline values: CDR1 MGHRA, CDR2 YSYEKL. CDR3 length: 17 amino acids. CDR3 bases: TGCGCCAGCAGCCTACCTTCCAGGGCGCCTGACGGAGATGAGCAGTTCTTC. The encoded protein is CASSLPSRAPDGDEQFF.

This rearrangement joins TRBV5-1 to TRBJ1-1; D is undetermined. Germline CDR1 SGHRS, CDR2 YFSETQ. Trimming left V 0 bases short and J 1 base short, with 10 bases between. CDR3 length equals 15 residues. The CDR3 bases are TGCGCCAGCAGCTTGGATCCGTATTCGAACACTGAAGCTTTCTTT. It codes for CASSLDPYSNTEAFF.

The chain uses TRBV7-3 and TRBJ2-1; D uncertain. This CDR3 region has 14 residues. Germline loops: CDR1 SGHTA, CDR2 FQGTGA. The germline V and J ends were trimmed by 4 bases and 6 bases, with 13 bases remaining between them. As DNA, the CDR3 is TGTGCCAGCAGCTCGCGAGGATCCCGCAATGAGCAGTTCTTC. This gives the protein CASSSRGSRNEQFF.

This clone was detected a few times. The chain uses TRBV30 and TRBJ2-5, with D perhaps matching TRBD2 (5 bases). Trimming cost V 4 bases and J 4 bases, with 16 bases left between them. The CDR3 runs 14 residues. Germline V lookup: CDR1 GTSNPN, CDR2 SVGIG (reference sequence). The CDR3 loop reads CAWKSRGTGETQYF. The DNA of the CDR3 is TGTGCCTGGAAGTCCCGGGGAACGGGAGAGACCCAGTACTTC.

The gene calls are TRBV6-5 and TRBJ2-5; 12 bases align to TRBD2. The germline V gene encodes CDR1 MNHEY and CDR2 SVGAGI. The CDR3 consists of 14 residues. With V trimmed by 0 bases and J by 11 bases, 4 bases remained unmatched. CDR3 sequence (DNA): TGTGCCAGCAGTTACTCCTGGACTAGCGGGGAACAGTACTTC. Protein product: CASSYSWTSGEQYF.

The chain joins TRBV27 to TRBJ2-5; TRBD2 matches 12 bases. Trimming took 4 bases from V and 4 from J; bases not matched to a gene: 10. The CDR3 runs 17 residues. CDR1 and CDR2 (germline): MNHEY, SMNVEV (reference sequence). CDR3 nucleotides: TGTGCCAGCAGTTCGCCACCTAGCGGGGGGGCCAGAGAGACCCAGTACTTC. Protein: CASSSPPSGGARETQYF.

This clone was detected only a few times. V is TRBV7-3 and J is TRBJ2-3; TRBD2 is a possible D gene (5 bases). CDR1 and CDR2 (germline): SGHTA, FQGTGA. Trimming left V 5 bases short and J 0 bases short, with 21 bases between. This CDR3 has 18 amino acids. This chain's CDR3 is CASSAIGGRPQSTDTQYF. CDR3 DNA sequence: TGTGCCAGCAGCGCCATTGGAGGCCGACCCCAGAGCACAGATACGCAGTATTTT.

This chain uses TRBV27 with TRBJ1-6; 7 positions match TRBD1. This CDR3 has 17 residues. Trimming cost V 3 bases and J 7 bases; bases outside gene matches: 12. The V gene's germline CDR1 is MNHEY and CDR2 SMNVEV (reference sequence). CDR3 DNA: TGTGCCAGCAGTTTGGGTTCTTCGGGACAGCGGAATTCACCCCTCCACTTT. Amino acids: CASSLGSSGQRNSPLHF.

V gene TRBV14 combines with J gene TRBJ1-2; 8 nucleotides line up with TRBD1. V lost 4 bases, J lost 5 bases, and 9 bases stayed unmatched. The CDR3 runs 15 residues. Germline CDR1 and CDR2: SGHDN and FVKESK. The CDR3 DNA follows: TGTGCCAGCAGCCGACCGGGACAGGAGACGTATGGCTACACCTTC. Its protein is CASSRPGQETYGYTF. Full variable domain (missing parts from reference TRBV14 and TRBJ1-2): EAGVTQFPSHSVIEKGQTVTLRCDPISGHDNLYWYRRVMGKEIKFLLHFVKESKQDESGMPNNRFLAERTGGTYSTLKVQPAELEDSGVYFCASSRPGQETYGYTFGSGTRLTVV.

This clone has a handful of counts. CDR3 in DNA: TGTGCCAGCAGACGACAGGGGGCCCCCACTGAAGCTTTCTTT. Translated: CASRRQGAPTEAFF. V usage is TRBV2 and J usage is TRBJ1-1, with 10 bases fitting TRBD1. V lost 6 bases, J lost 4 bases, and 5 bases stayed unmatched. In germline, CDR1 is SNHLY, CDR2 FYNNEI. CDR3 size: 14 residues. The full variable domain, rest sourced from reference TRBV2 and TRBJ1-1, is EPEVTQTPSHQVTQMGQEVILRCVPISNHLYFYWYRQILGQKVEFLVSFYNNEISEKSEIFDDQFSVERPDGSNFTLKIRSTKLEDSAMYFCASRRQGAPTEAFFGQGTRLTVV.

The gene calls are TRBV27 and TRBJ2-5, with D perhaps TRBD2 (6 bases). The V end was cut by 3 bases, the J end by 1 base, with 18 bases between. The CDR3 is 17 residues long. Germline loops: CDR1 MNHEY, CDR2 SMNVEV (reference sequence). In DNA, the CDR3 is TGTGCCAGCAGTTTTTTTCGGGGGAGCGGCCTCCAAGAGACCCAGTACTTC. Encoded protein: CASSFFRGSGLQETQYF.

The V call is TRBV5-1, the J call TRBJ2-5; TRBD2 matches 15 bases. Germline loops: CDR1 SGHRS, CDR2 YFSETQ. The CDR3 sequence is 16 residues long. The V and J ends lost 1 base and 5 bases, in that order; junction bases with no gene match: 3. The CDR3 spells CASSLTGLAGGETQYF. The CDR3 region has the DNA TGCGCCAGCAGCTTGACGGGACTAGCGGGGGGCGAGACCCAGTACTTC.

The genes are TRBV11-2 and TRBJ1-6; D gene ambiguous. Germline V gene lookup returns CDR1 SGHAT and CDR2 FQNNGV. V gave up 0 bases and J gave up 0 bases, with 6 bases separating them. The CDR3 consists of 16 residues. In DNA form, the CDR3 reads TGTGCCAGCAGCTTAGACGTGTACTCCTATAATTCACCCCTCCACTTT. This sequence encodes CASSLDVYSYNSPLHF.

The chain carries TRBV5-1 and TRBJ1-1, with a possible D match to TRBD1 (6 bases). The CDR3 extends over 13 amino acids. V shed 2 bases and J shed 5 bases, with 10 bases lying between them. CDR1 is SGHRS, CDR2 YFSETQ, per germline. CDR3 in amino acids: CASSFQGQTEAFF. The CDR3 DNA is TGCGCCAGCAGCTTCCAGGGGCAGACTGAAGCTTTCTTT.

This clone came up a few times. This CDR3 reads CASSHVVLGGQPQHF. In nucleotides, the CDR3 is TGCGCCAGCAGCCACGTAGTATTAGGGGGTCAGCCCCAGCATTTT. The chain carries TRBV4-1 and TRBJ1-5, with a possible D match to TRBD1 (6 bases). Per the germline V gene, CDR1 is MGHRA and CDR2 is YSYEKL. The CDR3 length is 15 residues. Trimming removed 3 bases from V and 6 bases from J, with 15 bases in between.

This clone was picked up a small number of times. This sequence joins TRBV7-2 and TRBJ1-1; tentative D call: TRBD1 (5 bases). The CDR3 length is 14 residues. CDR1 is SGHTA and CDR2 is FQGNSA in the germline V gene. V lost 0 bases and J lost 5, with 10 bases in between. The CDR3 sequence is CASSLARDSTEAFF. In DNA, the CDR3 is TGTGCCAGCAGCTTAGCTCGGGACTCGACTGAAGCTTTCTTT.

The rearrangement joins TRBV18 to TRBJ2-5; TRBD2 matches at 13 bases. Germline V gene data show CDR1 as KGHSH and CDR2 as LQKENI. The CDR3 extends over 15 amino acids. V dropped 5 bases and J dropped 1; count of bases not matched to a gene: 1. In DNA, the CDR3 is TGTGCCAGCTCAAGACTAGCGGGGGGCCAAGAGACCCAGTACTTC. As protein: CASSRLAGGQETQYF.

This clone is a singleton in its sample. CDR3 DNA: TGTGCCAGCAGCCCAGGGACATCGCTACCTGGGTATGGCTACACCTTC. Translating gives CASSPGTSLPGYGYTF. The gene calls are TRBV7-9 and TRBJ1-2; tentatively, D is TRBD1 (6 bases). Germline CDR1 reads SEHNR; CDR2 reads FQNEAQ (reference sequence). Trimming stripped 5 bases from V and 5 bases from J, with 21 bases between. The CDR3 spans 16 residues.

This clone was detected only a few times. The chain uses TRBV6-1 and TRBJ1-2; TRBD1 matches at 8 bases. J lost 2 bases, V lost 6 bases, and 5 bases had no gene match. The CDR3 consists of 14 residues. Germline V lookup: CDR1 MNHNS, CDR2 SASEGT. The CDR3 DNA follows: TGTGCCAGCAGATACAGGGGGGGAAACTATGGCTACACCTTC. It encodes CASRYRGGNYGYTF.

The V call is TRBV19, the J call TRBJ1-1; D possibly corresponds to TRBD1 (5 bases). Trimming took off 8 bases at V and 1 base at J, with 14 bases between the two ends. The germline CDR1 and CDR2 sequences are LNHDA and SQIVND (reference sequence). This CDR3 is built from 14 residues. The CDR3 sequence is CASHPGMRNTEAFF. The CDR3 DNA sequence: TGTGCCAGTCATCCAGGGATGAGGAACACTGAAGCTTTCTTT.

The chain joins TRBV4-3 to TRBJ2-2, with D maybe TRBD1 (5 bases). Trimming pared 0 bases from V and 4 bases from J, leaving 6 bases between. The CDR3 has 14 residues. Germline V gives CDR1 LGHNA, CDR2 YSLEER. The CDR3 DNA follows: TGCGCCAGCAGCCAAGACAGGGCCACCGGGGAGCTGTTTTTT. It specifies CASSQDRATGELFF.

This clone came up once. The CDR3 loop is CASTGGRAVYGYTF. The CDR3 DNA reads as TGTGCCAGTACAGGAGGACGGGCCGTATATGGCTACACCTTC. The V gene is TRBV19, the J gene TRBJ1-2, with unresolved D. CDR3 size: 14 residues. The V gene lost 7 bases and the J gene lost 5 bases, with 17 bases spanning the gap. The germline V gene encodes CDR1 LNHDA and CDR2 SQIVND (reference sequence).

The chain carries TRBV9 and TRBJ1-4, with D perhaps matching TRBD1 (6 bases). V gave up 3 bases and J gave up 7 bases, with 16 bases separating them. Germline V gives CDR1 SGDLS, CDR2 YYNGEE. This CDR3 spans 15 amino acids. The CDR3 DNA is TGTGCCAGCAGCGCTCGGGGGGGGCTAAGTGAAAAACTGTTTTTT. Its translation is CASSARGGLSEKLFF. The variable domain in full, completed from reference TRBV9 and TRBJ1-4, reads DSGVTQTPKHLITATGQRVTLRCSPRSGDLSVYWYQQSLDQGLQFLIQYYNGEERAKGNILERFSAQQFPDLHSELNLSSLELGDSALYFCASSARGGLSEKLFFGSGTQLSVL.

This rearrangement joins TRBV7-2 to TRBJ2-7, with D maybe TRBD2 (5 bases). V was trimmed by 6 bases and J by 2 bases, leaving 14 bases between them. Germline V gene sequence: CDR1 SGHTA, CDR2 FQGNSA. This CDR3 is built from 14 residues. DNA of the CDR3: TGTGCCAGCAGTGTAGCCGGGGAAACCTACGAGCAGTACTTC. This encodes CASSVAGETYEQYF.

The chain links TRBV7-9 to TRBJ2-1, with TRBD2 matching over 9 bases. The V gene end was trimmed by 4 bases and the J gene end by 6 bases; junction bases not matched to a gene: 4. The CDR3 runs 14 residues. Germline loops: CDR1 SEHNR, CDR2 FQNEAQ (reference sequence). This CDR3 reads CASSSGGGANEQFF. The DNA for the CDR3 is TGTGCCAGCAGCTCCGGCGGGGGGGCCAATGAGCAGTTCTTC.

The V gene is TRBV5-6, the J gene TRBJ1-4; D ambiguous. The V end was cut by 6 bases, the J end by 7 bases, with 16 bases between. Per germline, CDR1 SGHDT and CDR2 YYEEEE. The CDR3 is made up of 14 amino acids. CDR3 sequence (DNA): TGTGCCAGCACTGAGAGCGGGGAGAGTGAAAAACTGTTTTTT. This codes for CASTESGESEKLFF. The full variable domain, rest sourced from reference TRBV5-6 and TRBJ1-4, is DAGVTQSPTHLIKTRGQQVTLRCSPKSGHDTVSWYQQALGQGPQFIFQYYEEEERQRGNFPDRFSGHQFPNYSSELNVNALLLGDSALYLCASTESGESEKLFFGSGTQLSVL.